Following are 4 T cell receptor beta chains from one sample sequenced in a study of blood T cell repertoires in COVID-19. The repertoire was sequenced with immunoSEQ multiplex PCR; TCRdb's copy has only in-frame clones and lacks some. The repertoire has 75,000 to 100,000 clones, roughly 87% of them found once; the top ten carry about 6.7%. Sequencing was done on a sample of peripheral blood. The source of these receptors is a man between 65 and 85 years old with acute or convalescent COVID-19.

Only one count was recorded for this clone. The chain joins TRBV4-3 to TRBJ1-5, with D tentatively TRBD1 (5 bases). Per germline, CDR1 LGHNA and CDR2 YSLEER. Trimming stripped 0 bases from V and 2 bases from J, with 14 bases between. The CDR3 sequence is 17 residues long. As DNA, the CDR3 is TGCGCCAGCAGCCAAGAATTCACCACGGGGGGCAATCAGCCCCAGCATTTT. Protein sequence: CASSQEFTTGGNQPQHF.

Here the CDR3 reads CASSSLAGVVNEQFF. For the CDR3, the DNA is TGTGCCAGCAGTTCACTAGCGGGAGTTGTGAATGAGCAGTTCTTC. The rearrangement links TRBV28 to TRBJ2-1; TRBD2 agrees at 11 bases. Trimming cost V 4 bases and J 7 bases; bases outside gene matches: 6. The CDR3 sequence is 15 residues long. In germline, CDR1 is MDHEN, CDR2 SYDVKM.

V gene TRBV29-1 combines with J gene TRBJ2-3, with 7 nucleotides matching TRBD2. V gave up 8 bases and J gave up 4 bases; unmatched junction bases: 9. This CDR3 spans 13 amino acids. Germline loops: CDR1 SQVTM, CDR2 ANQGSEA. CDR3 amino acids: CSRSGENSDTQYF. For the CDR3, the DNA is TGCAGCCGAAGCGGGGAAAACTCAGATACGCAGTATTTT.

J is TRBJ2-3 and V is TRBV5-1, with D tentatively TRBD2 (7 bases). In germline, CDR1 is SGHRS, CDR2 YFSETQ. V lost 1 base and J lost 0, with 15 bases in between. The CDR3 sequence is 17 residues long. The CDR3 bases are TGCGCCAGCAGCTTGAGGTATGCGGGGGCGAGCACAGATACGCAGTATTTT. Protein product: CASSLRYAGASTDTQYF.